This TCR beta chain was profiled in a study of cytomegalovirus exposure and HLA in healthy donors. Study summary: A later analysis reported the 130 or so validation repertoires used the same platform as the 666 first-cohort repertoires.

Method: immunoSEQ multiplex PCR; TCRdb's copy keeps in-frame clones and lacks some. The sample lists 150,000 to 200,000 clones, roughly 88% occurring once. General study points: First-cohort TCR clusters tended to co-occur in the 90 to 150 validation repertoires, a later analysis found.

Deletions cut 0 bases from V and 1 base from J, with 13 bases between. Germline V gene data show CDR1 as LGHNT and CDR2 as FRNRAP. CDR3 length: 17 residues. Details on this clone: The antigen remains unidentified.

This TCR derives from a woman younger than 45 in good health and CMV-seropositive. The specimen sequenced was PBMCs. The genes are TRBV12-5 and TRBJ2-1, with D perhaps matching TRBD2 (6 bases). The CDR3 region has the DNA TGTGCTAGTGGTTTGGTCCGGGGAGGCGGGTCCTACAATGAGCAGTTCTTC. Encoded protein: CASGLVRGGGSYNEQFF.